This paragraph reports one TCR beta chain. There is no known antigen for this receptor. The record has no base qualities; no much larger clone is one base away. Libraries were prepared through the immunoSEQ multiplex PCR assay. For the multiplex PCR, a mixture combining 60 forward primers for TCR Vbeta segments and 13 reverse primers for TCR Jbeta segments was used. Amplification of the CDR3 region of rearranged TCR beta genes was performed with a multiplex PCR assay on genomic DNA. The amplified TCR beta libraries were sequenced on the Illumina HiSeq System as 87-base-pair reads. The source study handled its data this way. A later analysis tallied 80 million to 95 million unique TCR beta chains across the roughly 610 repertoires, and approximately 12 million of those chains were shared by two or more donors. A nearest-neighbor algorithm error-corrected the raw reads and collapsed the reads into unique sequences, merging closely related sequences to remove PCR and sequencing errors. CDR3 sequences were aligned to IMGT reference sequences to assign V, D and J gene segments. Each retained sequence needed at least a six-nucleotide match to both a V gene segment and a J gene segment. A rearrangement counted as productive if the CDR3 had no stop codons and remained in frame with V and J, and every other rearrangement counted as non-productive. Following IMGT convention, CDR3 was defined as the stretch from the second conserved V-encoded cysteine to the conserved J-encoded phenylalanine. The earlier analysis of some 600 of the donors excluded sequences that lacked an unambiguous match to a single V gene segment. An earlier analysis of about 590 of the donors classified V segments as functional when productive rearrangements were above 56.7% and as segregating when the standard deviation between donors was above 5%. A statistical classification framework was built to diagnose cytomegalovirus status from the catalog of TCR beta chain sequences. V and J gene assignment, in a later analysis, came from comparing TCR nucleotide sequences with IMGT/GENE-DB human TR gene sequences. Using the TCRdist pipeline, a later analysis assigned CDR3 sequences along with most-parsimonious VDJ recombination scenarios. In a later analysis, each TCR beta chain was defined by its CDR3 amino acid sequence together with its V-gene family, and reads without a unique V-gene family were excluded. In a later analysis, 450 to 600 highly shared, low-generation-probability nucleotide sequences were removed to address suspected cross-contamination and a sequencing artifact. For each public chain, a later analysis derived a clonal expansion index from normalized ranks of inferred template counts within each repertoire. A later analysis computed generation probabilities with a VDJ recombination model fitted to out-of-frame rearrangements, and checked the results against IGoR. A later analysis scored TCR-TCR, TCR-HLA and TCR-CMV co-occurrence with hypergeometric tests, applying a repertoire-size bias correction to TCR pairs. To estimate false discovery rates, a later analysis permuted the HLA or CMV assignments 20 times. In a later analysis, co-occurring TCRs were grouped using DBSCAN, with TCRdist sequence similarity added in when clustering inside HLA-allele-positive subsets. For co-occurrence clustering, repertoires with fewer than 30,000 or more than 120,000 public chains were excluded, along with four or five repertoires with anomalous nucleotide sharing. Here the immuneACCESS table is served through TCRdb, limited to in-frame sequences with V and J called. Missing clones are a known gap in these copies; in checked studies unresolved V genes cover under half, and the rest lacks a known reason. V and J calls and clone size are copied from that table; D and trimming were computed from the DNA. This sample comprises about 130,000 clones, approximately 80% of them detected only once. Roughly 1.5% of the sample goes to the ten largest clones.

The cohort comprised around 700 healthy bone marrow donors. At the time of sampling, all cohort members were nominally healthy, though unrecorded immune exposures were likely present. The donor was CMV seronegative and was included in the group of several hundred seronegative cohort members. A peripheral blood sample was collected from each donor, and TCR beta sequencing was performed on peripheral blood mononuclear cells. Genomic DNA extraction from the blood cell samples was performed with the Qiagen DNeasy Blood Extraction Kit. The data stem from a study of cytomegalovirus exposure and HLA in healthy donors listed by TCRdb under 2017. The study in broad terms: In an earlier analysis of approximately 640 of the donors, 276 Gb of sequence data and roughly 100 million unique TCR beta sequences from about 190 million T cells were reported. On average, about 240,000 unique TCR beta nucleotide sequences were sequenced per donor among about 400 genotyped donors of the cohort, with roughly 18% of those sequences being non-productive. High-throughput TCR immunosequencing, statistical association of individual TCRs with disease status, and machine learning were combined to predict cytomegalovirus infection status. Besides the first cohort of about 730 subjects, a separate validation cohort made up of 95 to 150 different subjects was used. Every repertoire in the discovery cohort had been generated on one and the same sequencing platform. The number of donors typed differed by locus, with roughly 629-640 for A, B, C, DRB1 and DQB1, around 500 for DQA1, 600 to 610 for DPA1, and under 490 for DPB1. Roughly 5 DR-DQ haplotypes were treated as single units for association and clustering because of strong linkage in the cohort. A later genetic analysis took genome-wide SNP genotypes for about three fifths of the roughly 670 donors and used that subset as a discovery cohort. Alongside the repertoire data, information on donor age, sex, ethnicity and CMV serostatus was compiled. The study aimed to test whether cataloging public T cell receptors could reveal signatures of past pathogen exposure. An earlier analysis of 587 of the donors used high-throughput TCR beta sequencing to judge whether each TCR beta V gene segment behaved as functional or pseudogenic. Of the roughly 400 genotyped donors, about 84% fell in the genetic ancestry cluster associated with self-reported Caucasian donors. An early release covering about 600 HLA-typed donors comprised about 300 gigabases of sequencing data and tens of millions of unique TCR sequences. The later analysis used no new phenotypic data to find candidate immune exposures, relying instead on TCR beta sequences and their occurrence across donors. The study used immunosequencing to profile the T cell repertoires of more than 650 subjects and linked those repertoires to cytomegalovirus serostatus. Both class I and class II loci were covered by HLA typing, at four-digit resolution. A later analysis re-examined previously published TCR beta repertoires from more than 600 donors and added high-resolution HLA genotyping to investigate patterns of TCR occurrence.

Study-level results and caveats: In a later analysis, HLA-associated TCR beta chains showed more clonal expansion and lower generation probabilities than non-associated chains that were equally common. According to a later analysis, parvovirus B19, influenza, CMV and Epstein-Barr virus appeared linked to several top co-occurrence clusters. Linkage disequilibrium might explain the correlated functional status among segregating V segments, but an unknown experimental factor could not be ruled out. In both the original and validation cohorts, the classifier was reported to diagnose cytomegalovirus status with high specificity and sensitivity. An earlier analysis of approximately 590 of the donors showed that most TCR beta V segments appeared in productive rearrangements either about 87% or about 30% of the time, which broadly matched IMGT annotations. Presence/absence analyses assumed roughly uniform sequencing depth across donors, an assumption that may not hold. When HLA alleles, especially DR and DQ, strongly co-occurred, attributing TCR associations to individual alleles was difficult. Specific HLA alleles were associated with around 18,000 TCR beta sequences at a false discovery rate of 0.05 in a later analysis. The study gave a list of around 170 TCR beta chains associated with cytomegalovirus. A further reported finding was that TCR beta sequences accurately predicted the HLA-A and HLA-B alleles for most subjects in the first cohort. About 17 rarely observed V segments, including chromosome 9 orphons, were excluded from the earlier analysis of about 600 of the donors because counts were too low. In a later analysis, the rate of TCR association differed among HLA loci, with DRB1 alleles having the most associated TCRs and HLA-C alleles having the fewest. Three of the identified cytomegalovirus-associated TCR beta chains were confirmed in vitro to be specific for cytomegalovirus antigens. CMV serostatus was the only immune exposure information available for the cohort. Most TCR sequences were observed very rarely across donors, whereas some public TCRs were present in many individuals. A later genetic analysis associated a missense DCLRE1C variant with V-gene and J-gene trimming of TCR beta chains, and an independent cohort replicated the association. Compared with the roughly 720-donor mean, donors in an Asian-associated ancestry cluster had fewer N-insertions in productive TCRs, according to a later genetic analysis. Because some donors lacked HLA typing at each locus, the association tests relied only on the typed subset. According to a later analysis, most CMV-associated TCR beta chains appeared to be HLA-restricted, and the HLA associations seemed to be driven largely by CMV exposure. The authors suggested that the approach could potentially be generalized to other disease states and immunological phenotypes. This cohort had only TCR beta chains sequenced, and the lack of alpha or paired-chain data limited which features could be detected. A group of highly shared sequence variants was considered likely to be a technical artifact of the sequencing pipeline.

The sample taken for sequencing was PBMCs. The receptor was isolated from a female donor in good health and CMV-seronegative.

The CDR3 is CASSLGWTGGSTEAFF. The nucleotide sequence is given as TGTGCCAGCAGCTTAGGTTGGACAGGGGGAAGCACTGAAGCTTTCTTT. The sequence is built from TRBV13 and TRBJ1-1; TRBD1 lines up with 10 middle nucleotides. The CDR3, cysteine through phenylalanine, is 16 amino acids long. Just CDR3 DNA is preserved here, 48 bases in frame from base 1. Trimming leaves V shorter by 0 bases and J shorter by 4 bases, with the junction holding 5 bases beyond the gene matches. CDR1 PRHDT and CDR2 FYEKMQ were looked up in the germline V gene (reference sequence). The CDR3, completed at both ends by the reference TRBV13 and TRBJ1-1 genes, gives the full variable domain AAGVIQSPRHLIKEKRETATLKCYPIPRHDTVYWYQQGPGQDPQFLISFYEKMQSDKGSIPDRFSAQQFSDYHSELNMSSLELGDSALYFCASSLGWTGGSTEAFFGQGTRLTVV.